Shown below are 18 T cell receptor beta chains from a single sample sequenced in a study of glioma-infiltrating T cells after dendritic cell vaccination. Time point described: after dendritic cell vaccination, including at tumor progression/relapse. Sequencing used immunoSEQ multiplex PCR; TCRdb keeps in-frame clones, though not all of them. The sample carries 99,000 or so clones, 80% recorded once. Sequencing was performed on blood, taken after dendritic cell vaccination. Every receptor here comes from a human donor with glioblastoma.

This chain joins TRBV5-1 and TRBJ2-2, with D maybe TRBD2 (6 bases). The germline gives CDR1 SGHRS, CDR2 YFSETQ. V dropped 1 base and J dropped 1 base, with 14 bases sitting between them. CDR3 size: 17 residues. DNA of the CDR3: TGCGCCAGCAGCTTGTTTGGAGGGACGGTGAACACCGGGGAGCTGTTTTTT. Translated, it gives CASSLFGGTVNTGELFF.

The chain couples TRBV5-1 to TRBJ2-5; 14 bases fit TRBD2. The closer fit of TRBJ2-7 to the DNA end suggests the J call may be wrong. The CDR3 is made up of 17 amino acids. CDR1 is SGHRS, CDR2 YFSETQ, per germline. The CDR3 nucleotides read TGCGCCAGCAGCCTTCACCCGACTAGCGGGAGGGCCTACGAGCAGTACTTC. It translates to CASSLHPTSGRAYEQYF.

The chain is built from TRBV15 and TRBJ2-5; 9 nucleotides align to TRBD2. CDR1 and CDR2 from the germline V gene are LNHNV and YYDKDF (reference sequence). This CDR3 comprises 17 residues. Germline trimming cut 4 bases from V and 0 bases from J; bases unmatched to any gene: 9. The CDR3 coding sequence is TGTGCCACCAGCACGCTCGGGGCTAGCGGGGACCAAGAGACCCAGTACTTC. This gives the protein CATSTLGASGDQETQYF. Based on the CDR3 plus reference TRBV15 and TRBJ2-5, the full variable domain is DAMVIQNPRYQVTQFGKPVTLSCSQTLNHNVMYWYQQKSSQAPKLLFHYYDKDFNNEADTPDNFQSRRPNTSFCFLDIRSPGLGDTAMYLCATSTLGASGDQETQYFGPGTRLLVL.

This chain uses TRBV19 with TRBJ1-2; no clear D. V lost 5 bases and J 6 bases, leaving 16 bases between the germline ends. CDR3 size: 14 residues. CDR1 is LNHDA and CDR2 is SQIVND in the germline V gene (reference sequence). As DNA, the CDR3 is TGTGCCAGTAGTGCTCGAGAGAGGAGGCATGGCTACACCTTC. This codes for CASSARERRHGYTF.

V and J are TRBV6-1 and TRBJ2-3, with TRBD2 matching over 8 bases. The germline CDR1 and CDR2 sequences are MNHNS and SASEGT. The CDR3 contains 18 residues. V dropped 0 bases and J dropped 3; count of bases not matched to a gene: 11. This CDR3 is CASSEARSGRGWTDTQYF. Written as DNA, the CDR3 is TGTGCCAGCAGTGAAGCTAGGAGCGGGAGAGGTTGGACAGATACGCAGTATTTT.

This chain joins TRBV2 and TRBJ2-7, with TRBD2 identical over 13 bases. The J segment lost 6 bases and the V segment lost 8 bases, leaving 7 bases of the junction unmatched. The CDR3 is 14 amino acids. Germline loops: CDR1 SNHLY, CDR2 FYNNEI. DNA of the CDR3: TGTGCCAGCTTAAGGACTAGCGGGAGTGGCGAGCAGTACTTC. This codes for CASLRTSGSGEQYF.

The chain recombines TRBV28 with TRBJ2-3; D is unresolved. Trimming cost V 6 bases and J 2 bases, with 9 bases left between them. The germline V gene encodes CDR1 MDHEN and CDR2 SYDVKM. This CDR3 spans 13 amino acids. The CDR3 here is CASSSTVTDTQYF. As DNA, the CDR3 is TGTGCCAGCAGCTCCACTGTCACAGATACGCAGTATTTT.

The CDR3: CASSLQATEGYTF. The CDR3 coding sequence is TGTGCCAGCTCTCTCCAGGCCACTGAAGGCTACACCTTC. This rearrangement joins TRBV18 to TRBJ1-2; D remains unclear. Germline V CDR1 and CDR2: KGHSH, LQKENI. Trimming left V 6 bases short and J 8 bases short, with 16 bases between. The CDR3 length is 13 residues. Looking up the rest from reference TRBV18 and TRBJ1-2 gives the full variable domain: NAGVMQNPRHLVRRRGQEARLRCSPMKGHSHVYWYRQLPEEGLKFMVYLQKENIIDESGMPKERFSAEFPKEGPSILRIQQVVRGDSAAYFCASSLQATEGYTFGSGTRLTVV.

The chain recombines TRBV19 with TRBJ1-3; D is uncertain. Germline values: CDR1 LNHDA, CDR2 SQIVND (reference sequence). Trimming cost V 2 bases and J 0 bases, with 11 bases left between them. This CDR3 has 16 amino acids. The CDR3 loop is CASSISGDFSGNTIYF. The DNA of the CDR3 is TGTGCCAGTAGTATATCGGGTGATTTCTCTGGAAACACCATATATTTT.

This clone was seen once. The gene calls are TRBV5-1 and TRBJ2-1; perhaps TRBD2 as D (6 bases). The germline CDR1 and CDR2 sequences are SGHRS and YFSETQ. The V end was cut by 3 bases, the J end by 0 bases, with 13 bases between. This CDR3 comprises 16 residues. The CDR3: CASSWGGSGSYNEQFF. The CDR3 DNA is TGCGCCAGCAGCTGGGGAGGTAGCGGCTCCTACAATGAGCAGTTCTTC.

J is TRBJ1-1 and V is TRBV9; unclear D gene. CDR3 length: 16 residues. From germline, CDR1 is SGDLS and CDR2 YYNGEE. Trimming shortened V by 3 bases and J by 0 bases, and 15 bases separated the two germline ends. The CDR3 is CASSGPGPSLNTEAFF. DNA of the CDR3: TGTGCCAGCAGCGGGCCGGGTCCTAGTCTGAACACTGAAGCTTTCTTT.

CDR3 nucleotides: TGCGCCAGCGAACCCGGAGGGAACTCTAACACCGGGGAGCTGTTTTTT. This gives the protein CASEPGGNSNTGELFF. The chain has TRBV5-1 and TRBJ2-2, with D maybe TRBD2 (6 bases). This CDR3 spans 16 amino acids. Trimming took 7 bases from V and 2 from J, leaving 18 bases between them. Germline V gene data show CDR1 as SGHRS and CDR2 as YFSETQ. The entire variable domain, with the rest obtained from reference TRBV5-1 and TRBJ2-2, is as follows: KAGVTQTPRYLIKTRGQQVTLSCSPISGHRSVSWYQQTPGQGLQFLFEYFSETQRNKGNFPGRFSGRQFSNSRSEMNVSTLELGDSALYLCASEPGGNSNTGELFFGEGSRLTVL.

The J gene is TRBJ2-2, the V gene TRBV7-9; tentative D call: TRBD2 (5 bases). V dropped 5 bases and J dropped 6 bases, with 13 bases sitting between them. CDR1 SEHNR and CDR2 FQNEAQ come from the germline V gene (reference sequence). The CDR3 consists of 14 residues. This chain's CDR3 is CASSPAGGAGELFF. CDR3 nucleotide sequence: TGTGCCAGCAGCCCTGCCGGAGGAGCCGGGGAGCTGTTTTTT. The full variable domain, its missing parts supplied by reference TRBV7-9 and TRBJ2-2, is DTGVSQNPRHKITKRGQNVTFRCDPISEHNRLYWYRQTLGQGPEFLTYFQNEAQLEKSRLLSDRFSAERPKGSFSTLEIQRTEQGDSAMYLCASSPAGGAGELFFGEGSRLTVL.

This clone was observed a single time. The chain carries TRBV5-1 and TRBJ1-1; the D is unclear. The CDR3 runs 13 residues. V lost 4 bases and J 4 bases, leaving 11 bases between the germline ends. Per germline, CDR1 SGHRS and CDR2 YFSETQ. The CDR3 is CASSVRTGTEAFF. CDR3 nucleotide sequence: TGCGCCAGCAGCGTGCGAACGGGCACTGAAGCTTTCTTT.

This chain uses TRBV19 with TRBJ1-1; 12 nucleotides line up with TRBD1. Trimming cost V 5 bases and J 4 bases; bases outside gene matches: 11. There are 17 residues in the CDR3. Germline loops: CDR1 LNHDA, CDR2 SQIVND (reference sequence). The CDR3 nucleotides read TGTGCCAGTAGTCTTGGGACAGGGGGCGTTTTGGGCACTGAAGCTTTCTTT. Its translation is CASSLGTGGVLGTEAFF.

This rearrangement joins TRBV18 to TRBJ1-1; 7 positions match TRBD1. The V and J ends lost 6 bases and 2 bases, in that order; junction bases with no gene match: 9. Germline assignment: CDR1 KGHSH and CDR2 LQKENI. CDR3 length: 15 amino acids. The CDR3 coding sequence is TGTGCCAGCTCCCGAGAGGGACAGATAAACACTGAAGCTTTCTTT. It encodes CASSREGQINTEAFF.

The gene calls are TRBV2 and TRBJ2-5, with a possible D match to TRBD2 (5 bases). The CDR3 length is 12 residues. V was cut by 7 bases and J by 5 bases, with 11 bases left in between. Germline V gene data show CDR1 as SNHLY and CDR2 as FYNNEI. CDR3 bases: TGTGCCAGCACCTTCACGGGGGAGACCCAGTACTTC. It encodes CASTFTGETQYF.

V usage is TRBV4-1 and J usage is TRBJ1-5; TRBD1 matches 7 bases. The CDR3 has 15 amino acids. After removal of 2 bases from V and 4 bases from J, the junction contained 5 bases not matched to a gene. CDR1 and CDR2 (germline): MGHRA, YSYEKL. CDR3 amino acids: CASSQPGQLNQPQHF. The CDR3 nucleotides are TGCGCCAGCAGCCAACCGGGACAGCTGAATCAGCCCCAGCATTTT.